These 21 T cell receptor beta chains share one sample of origin, sequenced in a study of blood T cell repertoires in COVID-19. Profiling relied on immunoSEQ multiplex PCR, and the TCRdb table lists in-frame clones only, not all of them. The sample consists of about 69,000 clones, about 84% of them appearing once. The sequenced sample was peripheral blood. These receptors came from a man in his fifties with COVID-19, enrolled during active disease.

The J gene is TRBJ2-3, the V gene TRBV15; TRBD2 aligns across 9 bases. Trimming removed 8 bases from V and 9 bases from J; junction bases left unmatched: 12. The V gene's germline CDR1 is LNHNV and CDR2 YYDKDF (reference sequence). There are 14 residues in the CDR3. The CDR3 reads CATRASGDAETQYF. DNA of the CDR3: TGTGCCACCCGAGCTAGCGGGGATGCCGAAACGCAGTATTTT.

The rearrangement links TRBV27 to TRBJ2-5; D ambiguous. There are 15 residues in the CDR3. Between the trimmed V and J ends, which lost 5 bases and 4 bases, there was a span of 17 bases. Germline V CDR1 and CDR2: MNHEY, SMNVEV (reference sequence). CDR3 sequence reads: CASSPSVGGRETQYF. DNA for the CDR3: TGTGCCAGCAGTCCCTCGGTCGGTGGGCGAGAGACCCAGTACTTC.

V is TRBV19 and J is TRBJ1-5; 9 bases are shared with TRBD1. The CDR3 spans 14 residues. The germline V gene has CDR1 LNHDA and CDR2 SQIVND (reference sequence). Trimming cost V 7 bases and J 6 bases; bases outside gene matches: 7. The CDR3 bases are TGTGCCAGTATTCCGGGACAGGGTGGTCAGCCCCAGCATTTT. This translates into CASIPGQGGQPQHF.

This chain joins TRBV18 and TRBJ1-6; D unclear. From germline, CDR1 is KGHSH and CDR2 LQKENI. Trimming stripped 5 bases from V and 9 bases from J, with 11 bases between. This CDR3 has 13 amino acids. CDR3 DNA sequence: TGTGCCAGCTCAGCAGATTGGAGTTCACCCCTCCACTTT. Encoded protein: CASSADWSSPLHF.

This chain links TRBV7-9 with TRBJ1-4; tentative D call: TRBD1 (5 bases). Germline V CDR1 and CDR2: SEHNR, FQNEAQ (reference sequence). V lost 3 bases, J lost 14 bases, and 13 bases lay in between. The CDR3 totals 12 residues. The CDR3 sequence: CASSLRTGHLFF. CDR3 in DNA: TGTGCCAGCAGCTTGAGAACAGGTCACCTGTTTTTT. Variable domain in full (rest from reference TRBV7-9 and TRBJ1-4): DTGVSQNPRHKITKRGQNVTFRCDPISEHNRLYWYRQTLGQGPEFLTYFQNEAQLEKSRLLSDRFSAERPKGSFSTLEIQRTEQGDSAMYLCASSLRTGHLFFGSGTQLSVL.

This clone has just one count. This chain links TRBV7-9 with TRBJ1-5, with 9 bases lining up with TRBD1. The CDR3 is made up of 16 amino acids. Trimming removed 5 bases from V and 6 bases from J; junction bases left unmatched: 11. Germline V gene data show CDR1 as SEHNR and CDR2 as FQNEAQ (reference sequence). The CDR3 nucleotides are TGTGCCAGCAGCCCTTCCCGGGACAGGGATACTCAGCCCCAGCATTTT. Its translation is CASSPSRDRDTQPQHF.

This rearrangement joins TRBV5-6 to TRBJ2-5; perhaps TRBD1 as D (6 bases). The CDR3 covers 15 residues. Germline V gene data show CDR1 as SGHDT and CDR2 as YYEEEE. Trimming left V 2 bases short and J 2 bases short, with 13 bases between. In DNA form, the CDR3 reads TGTGCCAGCAGCTTCTGGGGGCCGAGGCAAGAGACCCAGTACTTC. Amino acids: CASSFWGPRQETQYF.

The chain recombines TRBV19 with TRBJ1-1, with D possibly TRBD1 on 6 matching bases. V dropped 6 bases and J dropped 4 bases, with 15 bases sitting between them. Germline-derived CDR1 and CDR2 are LNHDA and SQIVND (reference sequence). The CDR3 covers 14 residues. As DNA, the CDR3 is TGTGCCAGTAGCCCGGACAGTTTGACCACTGAAGCTTTCTTT. Encoded protein: CASSPDSLTTEAFF.

V is TRBV6-5 and J is TRBJ2-5; TRBD2 agrees at 7 bases. The CDR3 consists of 14 residues. In germline, CDR1 is MNHEY, CDR2 SVGAGI. Losses at the gene ends were 6 bases for V and 2 bases for J; bases not matched to a gene: 6. The CDR3 nucleotides read TGTGCCAGCAGGGAGCGGGGCCTTCAAGAGACCCAGTACTTC. Its translation: CASRERGLQETQYF.

This clone appeared a single time. V and J are TRBV23-1 and TRBJ2-7; D remains ambiguous. TRBV23-1 falls under the ORF class, with uncertain function. V was pared by 1 base and J by 0 bases, with 10 bases between. The CDR3 loop spans 15 amino acids. CDR3 sequence reads: CASSQFWRSSYEQYF. The CDR3 bases are TGCGCCAGCAGTCAATTCTGGCGGAGCTCCTACGAGCAGTACTTC.

J is TRBJ1-2 and V is TRBV29-1, with a tentative D call TRBD1 (6 bases). This CDR3 is built from 12 residues. V lost 8 bases to trimming and J lost 2 bases, with 12 bases between them. Germline CDR1 reads SQVTM; CDR2 reads ANQGSEA. Here the CDR3 DNA reads TGCAGCACGGGTACAGGGAACTATGGCTACACCTTC. Residues: CSTGTGNYGYTF. Combining the CDR3 with reference TRBV29-1 and TRBJ1-2 gives the whole variable domain SAVISQKPSRDICQRGTSLTIQCQVDSQVTMMFWYRQQPGQSLTLIATANQGSEATYESGFVIDKFPISRPNLTFSTLTVSNMSPEDSSIYLCSTGTGNYGYTFGSGTRLTVV.

V is TRBV10-3 and J is TRBJ2-7, with 7 bases lining up with TRBD1. CDR3 length: 13 residues. V lost 8 bases and J lost 3; bases outside the gene matches: 7. Germline V lookup: CDR1 ENHRY, CDR2 SYGVKD. The CDR3 loop reads CAISGDRVYEQYF. The CDR3 DNA follows: TGTGCCATCTCAGGAGACAGGGTCTACGAGCAGTACTTC.

The V call is TRBV13, the J call TRBJ2-2; TRBD1 might be the D (5 bases). The CDR3 runs to 14 residues. The germline CDR1 and CDR2 sequences are PRHDT and FYEKMQ (reference sequence). V was shortened by 3 bases and J by 7 bases, with 12 bases between the two germline ends. CDR3 amino acids: CASSLRQGDGELFF. The CDR3, as DNA: TGTGCCAGCAGCTTGAGGCAGGGCGACGGGGAGCTGTTTTTT.

The rearrangement joins TRBV3-1 (or the pseudogene TRBV3-2) to TRBJ2-5; 10 bases fit TRBD2. The ends lost 2 bases at V and 4 bases at J; junction bases unmatched: 13. The CDR3 is 18 residues long. The V gene's germline CDR1 is LGHDT and CDR2 YNNKEL (reference sequence). This CDR3 is CASSQQAGGLVGGETQYF. The CDR3 nucleotides read TGTGCCAGCAGCCAACAAGCGGGGGGGCTTGTTGGTGGAGAGACCCAGTACTTC.

CDR3 loop: CASSTYNYEQYF. CDR3 sequence (DNA): TGTGCCAGCAGCACTTATAACTACGAGCAGTACTTC. The chain links TRBV5-6 to TRBJ2-7; no clear D gene. V lost 4 bases, J lost 3 bases, and 8 bases lay in between. Germline V gene lookup returns CDR1 SGHDT and CDR2 YYEEEE. There are 12 residues in the CDR3.

V usage is TRBV6-5 and J usage is TRBJ1-2; D ambiguous. V lost 8 bases, J lost 5 bases, and 18 bases lay in between. CDR1 is MNHEY, CDR2 SVGAGI, per germline. CDR3 length equals 14 residues. For the CDR3, the DNA is TGTGCCAGCGAGGCTGGCCGGGAGAAATATGGCTACACCTTC. Encoded protein: CASEAGREKYGYTF.

V is TRBV6-5 and J is TRBJ1-6; TRBD1 agrees at 8 bases. Germline assignment: CDR1 MNHEY and CDR2 SVGAGI. The CDR3 is made up of 16 amino acids. V dropped 2 bases and J dropped 3; count of bases not matched to a gene: 3. In DNA form, the CDR3 reads TGTGCCAGCAGTTACGAGGGGACAGGCTATAATTCACCCCTCCACTTT. Its translation is CASSYEGTGYNSPLHF.

This clone was recorded a few times. This chain links TRBV9 with TRBJ2-2; the match to TRBD1 covers 11 bases. Germline lookup yields CDR1 SGDLS and CDR2 YYNGEE. V trimming: 3 bases; J trimming: 6 bases; junction bases outside the gene matches: 4. This CDR3 contains 15 residues. DNA for the CDR3: TGTGCCAGCAGCGCCCGGGACAGGGGGTCCGGGGAGCTGTTTTTT. Amino acids: CASSARDRGSGELFF.

The chain combines TRBV5-4 with TRBJ1-1, with D unclear. CDR1 and CDR2 from the germline V gene are SGHNT and YYREEE (reference sequence). This CDR3 comprises 15 residues. V was shortened by 6 bases and J by 1 base, with 16 bases between the two germline ends. CDR3 region: CASNPRPGENTEAFF. The CDR3 DNA reads TGTGCCAGCAACCCACGTCCGGGAGAGAACACTGAAGCTTTCTTT.

This clone occurred once. Different DNA sequences within this sample yield the same CDR3. The rearrangement joins TRBV27 to TRBJ1-1; 10 nucleotides match TRBD1. The CDR3 is 14 amino acids. J gave up 5 bases and V 2 bases, and 2 bases lay outside the gene matches. Germline CDR1 reads MNHEY; CDR2 reads SMNVEV (reference sequence). In nucleotides, the CDR3 is TGTGCCAGCAGTTTACGGGACAGGGGAACTGAAGCTTTCTTT. As protein: CASSLRDRGTEAFF.

A few counts support this clone. This rearrangement joins TRBV30 to TRBJ1-5; 8 positions agree with TRBD1. The CDR3 contains 13 residues. After removal of 2 bases from V and 7 bases from J, the junction contained 4 bases not matched to a gene. Germline V gene data show CDR1 as GTSNPN and CDR2 as SVGIG (reference sequence). The CDR3 protein is CAWSSTGDQPQHF. CDR3 sequence (DNA): TGTGCCTGGAGTTCGACAGGGGACCAGCCCCAGCATTTT.